The source of this T cell receptor (beta chain) is a study of T cell changes during pregnancy in multiple sclerosis. Trimming at V came to 2 bases and at J to 10 bases, leaving 6 bases not matched to a gene. The length of the CDR3 is 14 residues. CDR1 is MNHNY, CDR2 SVGAGI, per germline (reference sequence). Sequencing was performed with immunoSEQ multiplex PCR; in TCRdb, only in-frame clones are kept and a portion is missing. The data hold around 84,000 clones, with 94% observed a single time. This clone was recorded only once. The TCR was taken from a female donor in good health, enrolled as a control in a pregnancy study. This chain uses TRBV6-6 with TRBJ2-1; 9 nucleotides match TRBD2. Specimen: peripheral blood, collected in the second trimester of pregnancy. CDR3 amino acids: CASSYRGREGEQFF. The CDR3 DNA follows: TGTGCCAGCAGTTACCGCGGGAGGGAGGGGGAGCAGTTCTTC.